Here is one T cell receptor (beta chain) with its context. The antigen is unknown. Treatment meaning: 15 to 20 received Ad26.COV2.S at low or high dose, single or two shots; about 5 received placebo; per-sample allocation not given. Material that was analyzed had been drawn on day 63 after the first vaccine or placebo injection. Spike of the Wuhan-strain SARS-CoV-2 was expressed by an Ad26 vector, which formed the vaccine. The sample is drawn from a study of Ad26.COV2.S vaccination and SARS-CoV-2 variants. Study-level findings and limits: Non-spike TCR breadth was similar in vaccine and placebo recipients.

Here immunoSEQ multiplex PCR was the method, and the copy in TCRdb shows in-frame clones only, minus some. The table shows some 320,000 clones, with 85% occurring only once. This receptor was taken from a person between 18 and 59 years old who received the Ad26.COV2.S COVID-19 vaccine or a placebo. The sample was peripheral blood, taken in a trial of Ad26.COV2.S vaccine versus placebo.

DNA of the CDR3: TGTGCCAGCAGTTTAACAGATTCACCCCTCCACTTT. This gives the protein CASSLTDSPLHF. V and J are TRBV27 and TRBJ1-6, with unresolved D. V lost 2 bases, J lost 8 bases, and 4 bases lay in between. This CDR3 region has 12 residues. The germline V gene has CDR1 MNHEY and CDR2 SMNVEV (reference sequence).